This is a list of T cell receptor beta chains from one sample in a study of spatial heterogeneity in lung cancer. Using its own MiXCR run on the 5' RACE reads, TCRdb lists one record per CDR3 protein. The sample gives tens of thousands of distinct CDR3 sequences, approximately 13% of which show up once; 55% to 60% is in the top ten. The input for sequencing was PBMCs, taken at surgery. These receptors all come from a male donor with early-stage non-small cell lung cancer. Each CDR3 is given with its conserved first and last residue. A D gene is named only where the DNA matches it firmly. Clone size is given for some rows only: seen once, a few or many times, or a class if the clone is expanded.

V gene,clone size,J gene,D gene,CDR3 protein,CDR3 DNA
TRBV5-1,many,TRBJ1-1,TRBD1,CASSFSGQGASTEAFF,TGCGCCAGCAGCTTCTCTGGACAGGGGGCGAGCACTGAAGCTTTCTTT
TRBV20-1,.,TRBJ2-7,.,CSAREWTAYEQYF,TGCAGTGCTAGGGAATGGACGGCCTACGAGCAGTACTTC
TRBV6-4,many,TRBJ1-6,TRBD1,CASSPRWGTGDSPLHF,TGTGCCAGCAGTCCCAGATGGGGGACAGGGGACTCACCCCTCCACTTT
TRBV5-1,once,TRBJ2-3,TRBD2,CASSLTGGGTDTQYF,TGCGCCAGCAGCTTAACCGGCGGGGGAACAGATACGCAGTATTTT
TRBV6-5,.,TRBJ1-1,.,CASSYSNVPGFDTEAFF,TGTGCCAGCAGTTACTCGAACGTCCCGGGTTTTGACACTGAAGCTTTCTTT
TRBV7-2,.,TRBJ2-3,TRBD2,CASSRTSGVGTQYF,TGTGCCAGCAGCAGGACTAGCGGGGTCGGTACGCAGTATTTT
TRBV5-1,few,TRBJ2-1,.,CASSRLDGSKFF,TGCGCCAGCAGCAGACTGGACGGCTCCAAGTTCTTC
TRBV14,.,TRBJ2-5,.,CASSRGQLETQYF,TGTGCCAGCAGCCGGGGCCAGCTGGAGACCCAGTACTTC
TRBV6-5,few,TRBJ1-1,.,CASEGLSTEAFF,TGTGCCAGCGAGGGCCTCTCCACTGAAGCTTTCTTT
TRBV10-3,few,TRBJ1-5,.,CAISESAGFDNQPQHF,TGTGCCATCAGTGAGTCGGCAGGGTTTGACAATCAGCCCCAGCATTTT
TRBV2,.,TRBJ1-2,TRBD1,CASSAGQGANYGYTF,TGTGCCAGCAGCGCTGGACAGGGAGCTAACTATGGCTACACCTTC
TRBV7-2,few,TRBJ2-2,.,CASSLTGYTGELFF,TGTGCCAGCAGCCTAACAGGGTACACCGGGGAGCTGTTTTTT
TRBV12-3/TRBV12-4,.,TRBJ2-3,TRBD2,CASRKRGAGDTQYF,TGTGCCAGCAGGAAGCGGGGGGCGGGAGATACGCAGTATTTT
TRBV5-1,many,TRBJ1-5,TRBD1,CASSADGTGDNQPQHF,TGCGCCAGCAGCGCGGACGGGACAGGGGACAATCAGCCCCAGCATTTT
TRBV20-1,few,TRBJ1-6,.,CSARDYNSPLHF,TGCAGTGCACGTGACTATAATTCACCCCTCCACTTT
TRBV6-5,.,TRBJ2-2,.,CASSYSGGGELFF,TGTGCCAGCAGTTACTCGGGGGGCGGGGAGCTGTTTTTT
TRBV5-1,.,TRBJ1-4,TRBD1,CASSLVTGTGVEKLFF,TGCGCCAGCAGCTTGGTTACCGGGACAGGAGTCGAAAAACTGTTTTTT
TRBV6-2/TRBV6-3,many,TRBJ2-7,.,CASGGSYEQYF,TGTGCCAGCGGTGGGTCCTACGAGCAGTACTTC
TRBV4-2,many,TRBJ2-7,.,CASSPLPLTYEQYF,TGTGCCAGCAGCCCCCTCCCCCTAACCTACGAGCAGTACTTC
TRBV20-1,.,TRBJ2-5,TRBD2,CSAEYRGGFQETQYF,TGCAGTGCAGAGTACCGGGGGGGGTTCCAAGAGACCCAGTACTTC
TRBV20-1,many,TRBJ2-7,.,CSARDRVGNDEQYF,TGCAGTGCTAGAGATAGAGTGGGAAACGACGAGCAGTACTTC
TRBV7-2,.,TRBJ2-6,.,CASSLDASALSGANVLTF,TGTGCCAGCAGCTTAGATGCTAGCGCCCTCTCTGGGGCCAACGTCCTGACTTTC
TRBV28,many,TRBJ2-4,.,CASRGYLNIQYF,TGTGCCAGCAGGGGGTACCTAAACATTCAGTACTTC